This TCR beta chain was captured in a study of T cell repertoires in cytomegalovirus infection. V gave up 5 bases and J gave up 9 bases; unmatched junction bases: 9. Germline CDR1 reads SNHLY; CDR2 reads FYNNEI. There are 14 residues in the CDR3. TCRdb recomputed calls from the reads with MiXCR, one row per CDR3 protein. The sample includes 550,000 to 850,000 distinct CDR3 sequences, approximately 33% of them seen just once. This clonotype has only a few counts. What it recognizes is unknown. The receptor's source is a human donor in good health (CMV status not recorded). Some clones in this sample may be carry-over from other donors' samples. Source: cultured PBMCs, taken from culture after CMV antigen stimulation. J is TRBJ2-1 and V is TRBV2; 8 nucleotides line up with TRBD2. DNA for the CDR3: TGTGCCAGCAGTAGCGGGGGCTCGGGGGGTGAGCAGTTCTTC. This encodes CASSSGGSGGEQFF.